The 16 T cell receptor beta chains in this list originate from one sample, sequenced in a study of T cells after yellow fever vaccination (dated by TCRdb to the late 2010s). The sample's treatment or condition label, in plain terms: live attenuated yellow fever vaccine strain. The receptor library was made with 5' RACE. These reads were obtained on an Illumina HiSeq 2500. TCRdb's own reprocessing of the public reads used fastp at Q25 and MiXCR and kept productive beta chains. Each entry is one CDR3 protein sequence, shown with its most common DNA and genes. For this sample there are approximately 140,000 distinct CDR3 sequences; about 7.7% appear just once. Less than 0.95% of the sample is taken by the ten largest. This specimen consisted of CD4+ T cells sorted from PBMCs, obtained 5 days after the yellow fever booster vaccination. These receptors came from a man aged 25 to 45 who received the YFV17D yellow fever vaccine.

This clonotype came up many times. The CDR3 region has the DNA TGCAGTGCTAGACGGGACTCCACAGATACGCAGTATTTT. Translated, it gives CSARRDSTDTQYF. The rearrangement uses TRBV20-1 and TRBJ2-3; D might be TRBD2 (6 bases). The CDR3 is made up of 13 amino acids. V was cut by 2 bases and J by 2 bases, with 8 bases left in between. The germline CDR1 and CDR2 sequences are DFQATT and SNEGSKA (reference sequence).

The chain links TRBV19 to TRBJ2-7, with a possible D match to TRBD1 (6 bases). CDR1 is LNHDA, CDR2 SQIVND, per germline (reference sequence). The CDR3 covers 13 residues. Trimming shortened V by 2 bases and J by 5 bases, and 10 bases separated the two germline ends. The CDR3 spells CASSIRRTDEQYF. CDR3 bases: TGTGCCAGTAGTATAAGGCGGACAGACGAGCAGTACTTC.

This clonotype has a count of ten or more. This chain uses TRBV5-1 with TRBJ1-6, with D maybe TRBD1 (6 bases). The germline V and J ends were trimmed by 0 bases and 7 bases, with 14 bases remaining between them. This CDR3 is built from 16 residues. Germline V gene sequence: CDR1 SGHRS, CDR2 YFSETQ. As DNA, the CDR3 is TGCGCCAGCAGCTTGGGCCCTCCAGGGGCCAATTCACCCCTCCACTTT. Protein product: CASSLGPPGANSPLHF.

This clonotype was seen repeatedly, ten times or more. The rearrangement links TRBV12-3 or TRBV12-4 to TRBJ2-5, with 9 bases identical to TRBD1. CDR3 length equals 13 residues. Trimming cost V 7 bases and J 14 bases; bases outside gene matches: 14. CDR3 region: CASITWVDRGHYF. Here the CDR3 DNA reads TGTGCCAGCATCACATGGGTGGACAGGGGCCATTACTTC.

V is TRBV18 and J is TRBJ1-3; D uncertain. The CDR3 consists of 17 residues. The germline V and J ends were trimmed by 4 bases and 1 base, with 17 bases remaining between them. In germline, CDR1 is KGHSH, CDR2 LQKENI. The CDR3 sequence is CASSLYRDGGSGNTIYF. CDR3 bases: TGTGCCAGCTCACTATATCGCGACGGTGGATCTGGAAACACCATATATTTT.

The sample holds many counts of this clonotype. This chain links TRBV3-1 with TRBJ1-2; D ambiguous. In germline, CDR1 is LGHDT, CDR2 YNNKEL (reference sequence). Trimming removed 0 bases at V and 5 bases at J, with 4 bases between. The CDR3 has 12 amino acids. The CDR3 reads CASSQERYGYTF. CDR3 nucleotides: TGTGCCAGCAGCCAAGAACGATATGGCTACACCTTC.

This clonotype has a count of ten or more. CDR3 sequence (DNA): TGCGCCAGCAGTCCCCTCGGGCCACAGAGGGTCACCGGGGAGCTGTTTTTT. Amino acid sequence: CASSPLGPQRVTGELFF. The V call is TRBV5-1, the J call TRBJ2-2, with D possibly TRBD2 on 5 matching bases. CDR1 is SGHRS, CDR2 YFSETQ, per germline. Trimming took off 5 bases at V and 4 bases at J, with 21 bases between the two ends. This CDR3 has 17 amino acids.

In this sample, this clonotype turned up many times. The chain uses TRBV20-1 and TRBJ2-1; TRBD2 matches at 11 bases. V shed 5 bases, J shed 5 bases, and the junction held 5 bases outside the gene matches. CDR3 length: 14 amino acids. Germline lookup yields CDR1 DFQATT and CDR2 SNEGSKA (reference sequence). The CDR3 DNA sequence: TGCAGTGCTCCGGGACTAGCGGCTAACAATGAGCAGTTCTTC. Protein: CSAPGLAANNEQFF.

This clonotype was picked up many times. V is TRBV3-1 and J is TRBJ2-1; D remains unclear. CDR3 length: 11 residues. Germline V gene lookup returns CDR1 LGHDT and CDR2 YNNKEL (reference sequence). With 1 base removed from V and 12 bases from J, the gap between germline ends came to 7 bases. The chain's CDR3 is CASSQVDGQFF. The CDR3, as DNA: TGTGCCAGCAGCCAAGTAGATGGGCAGTTCTTC.

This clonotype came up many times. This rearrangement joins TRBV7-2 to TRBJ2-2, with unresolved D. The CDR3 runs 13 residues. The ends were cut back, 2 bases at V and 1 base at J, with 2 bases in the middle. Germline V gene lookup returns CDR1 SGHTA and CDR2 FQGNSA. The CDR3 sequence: CASSLWNTGELFF. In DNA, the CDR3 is TGTGCCAGCAGCTTATGGAACACCGGGGAGCTGTTTTTT.

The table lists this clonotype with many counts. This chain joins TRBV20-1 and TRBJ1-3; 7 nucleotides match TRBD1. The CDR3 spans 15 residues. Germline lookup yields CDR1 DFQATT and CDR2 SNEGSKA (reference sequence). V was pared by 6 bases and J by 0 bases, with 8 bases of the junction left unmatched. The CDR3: CSARFGQDSGNTIYF. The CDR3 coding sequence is TGCAGTGCCAGATTCGGACAGGACTCTGGAAACACCATATATTTT.

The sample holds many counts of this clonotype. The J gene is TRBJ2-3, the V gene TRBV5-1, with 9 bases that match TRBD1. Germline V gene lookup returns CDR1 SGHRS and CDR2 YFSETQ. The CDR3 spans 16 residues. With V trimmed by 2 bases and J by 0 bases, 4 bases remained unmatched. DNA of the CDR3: TGCGCCAGCAGCTTCAGACAGGGGGAGAGCACAGATACGCAGTATTTT. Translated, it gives CASSFRQGESTDTQYF.

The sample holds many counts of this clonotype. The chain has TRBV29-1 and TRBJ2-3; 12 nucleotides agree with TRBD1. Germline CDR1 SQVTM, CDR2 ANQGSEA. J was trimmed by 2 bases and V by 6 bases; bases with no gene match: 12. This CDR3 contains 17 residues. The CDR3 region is CSVRGTGGAWSTDTQYF. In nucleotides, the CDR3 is TGCAGCGTCCGAGGGACAGGGGGCGCGTGGTCCACAGATACGCAGTATTTT.

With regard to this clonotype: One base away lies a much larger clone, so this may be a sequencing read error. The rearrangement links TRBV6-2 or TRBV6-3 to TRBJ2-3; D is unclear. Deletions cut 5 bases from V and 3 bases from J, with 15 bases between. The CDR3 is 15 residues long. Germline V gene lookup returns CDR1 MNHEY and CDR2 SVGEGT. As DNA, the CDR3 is TGTGCCAGCAGTCGGGCGAGCGCTGTAACAGATACGCAGTATTTT. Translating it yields CASSRASAVTDTQYF.

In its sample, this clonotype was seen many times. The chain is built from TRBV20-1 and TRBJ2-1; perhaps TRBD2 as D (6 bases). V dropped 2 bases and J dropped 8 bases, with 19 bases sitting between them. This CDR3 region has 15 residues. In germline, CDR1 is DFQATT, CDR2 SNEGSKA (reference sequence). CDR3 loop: CSARSLSGRRDEQFF. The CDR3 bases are TGCAGTGCTAGATCCCTAAGCGGTAGGAGGGATGAGCAGTTCTTC.

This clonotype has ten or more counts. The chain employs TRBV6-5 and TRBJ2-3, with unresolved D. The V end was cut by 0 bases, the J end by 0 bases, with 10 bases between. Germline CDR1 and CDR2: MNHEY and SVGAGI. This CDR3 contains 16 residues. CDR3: CASSYSLVGSTDTQYF. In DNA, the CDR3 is TGTGCCAGCAGTTACTCGCTGGTGGGCAGCACAGATACGCAGTATTTT.